This entry is about one T cell receptor beta chain. The source of the sample is a study of shared clonotypes between healthy human individuals. The assay was immunoSEQ multiplex PCR, and TCRdb's table has in-frame clones only and misses some. The sample records fewer than 550,000 clones, approximately 79% being singletons. Germline loops: CDR1 MNHNS, CDR2 SASEGT. Trimming pared 3 bases from V and 0 bases from J, leaving 6 bases between. This CDR3 spans 14 amino acids. This chain joins TRBV6-1 and TRBJ2-1; D is uncertain. Sequences were obtained from PBMCs. This TCR was recovered from a woman in her thirties or forties in good health. Some clones in this sample may be carry-over from other donors' samples. CDR3 region: CASSEASSYNEQFF. In DNA form, the CDR3 reads TGTGCCAGCAGTGAGGCGAGCTCCTACAATGAGCAGTTCTTC.